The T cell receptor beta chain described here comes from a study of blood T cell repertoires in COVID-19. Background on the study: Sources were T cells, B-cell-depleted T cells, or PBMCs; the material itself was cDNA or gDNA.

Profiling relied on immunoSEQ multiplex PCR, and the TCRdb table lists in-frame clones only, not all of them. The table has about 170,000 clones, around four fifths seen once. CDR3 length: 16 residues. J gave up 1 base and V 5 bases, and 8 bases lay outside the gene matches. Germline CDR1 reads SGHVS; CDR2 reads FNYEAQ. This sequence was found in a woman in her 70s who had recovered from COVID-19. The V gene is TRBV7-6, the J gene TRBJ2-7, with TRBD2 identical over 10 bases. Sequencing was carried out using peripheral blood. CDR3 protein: CASSPRGSGRSYEQYF. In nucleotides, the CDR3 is TGTGCCAGCAGCCCTCGGGGTAGCGGGAGGTCCTACGAGCAGTACTTC.